The subject of this entry is one TCR beta chain. The target antigen is unknown. Assay used: immunoSEQ multiplex PCR; TCRdb lists only in-frame clones, some missing. Seen here are 150,000 to 200,000 clones, approximately 94% observed once, and the top ten hold 3.6%. The sample originates from a study of T cell responses to AZD1222 COVID-19 vaccine. General observations from the study: Every sample of the repertoires postdated the peak T cell response. Regions 160-218 and 743-854 held dominance among vaccine-associated CD4 TCRs, which spanned spike. Per reports, nearly half of all spike-specific TCRs target regions that are unmutated in variants. Among the donors, most were white British and more were female, and clonal diversity was possibly underestimated.

Sequenced material: peripheral blood, taken 28 days after the second dose of the MenACWY control vaccine. This clonotype was sampled from an adult who received the MenACWY meningococcal vaccine as a control.

CDR3 loop: CATSLANYGYTF. The CDR3 DNA sequence: TGTGCCACATCCCTCGCTAACTATGGCTACACCTTC. The rearrangement links TRBV28 to TRBJ1-2; D call uncertain. The germline CDR1 and CDR2 sequences are MDHEN and SYDVKM. V dropped 10 bases and J dropped 0 bases, with 9 bases sitting between them. This CDR3 spans 12 amino acids.